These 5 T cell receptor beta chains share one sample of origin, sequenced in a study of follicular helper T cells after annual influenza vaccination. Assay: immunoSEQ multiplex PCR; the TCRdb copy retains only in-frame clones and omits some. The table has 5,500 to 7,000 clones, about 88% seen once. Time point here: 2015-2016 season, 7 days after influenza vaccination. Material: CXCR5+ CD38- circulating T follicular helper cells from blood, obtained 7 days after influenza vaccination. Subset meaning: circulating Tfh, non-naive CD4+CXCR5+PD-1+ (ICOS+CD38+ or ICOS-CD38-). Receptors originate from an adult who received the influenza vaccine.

CDR3 sequence (DNA): TGTGCCAGCAGTCAAACTAGCGGATCCTACAATGAGCAGTTCTTC. As protein: CASSQTSGSYNEQFF. V is TRBV2 and J is TRBJ2-1; 8 nucleotides agree with TRBD2. The V gene end was trimmed by 5 bases and the J gene end by 1 base; junction bases not matched to a gene: 4. Looked up from germline, CDR1 is SNHLY and CDR2 is FYNNEI. The CDR3 totals 15 residues.

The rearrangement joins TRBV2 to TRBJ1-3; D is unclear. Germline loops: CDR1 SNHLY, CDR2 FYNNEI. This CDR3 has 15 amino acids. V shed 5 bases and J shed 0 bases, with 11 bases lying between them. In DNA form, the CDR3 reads TGTGCCAGCAGTAGGAGCGGACCCTCTGGAAACACCATATATTTT. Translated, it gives CASSRSGPSGNTIYF.

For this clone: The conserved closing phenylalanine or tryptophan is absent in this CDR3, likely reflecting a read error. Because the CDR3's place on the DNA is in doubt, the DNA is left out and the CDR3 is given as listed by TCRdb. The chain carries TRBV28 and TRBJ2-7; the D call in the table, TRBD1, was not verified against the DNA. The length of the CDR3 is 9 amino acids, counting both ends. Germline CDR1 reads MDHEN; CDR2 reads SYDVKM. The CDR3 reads CASSFEDRK.

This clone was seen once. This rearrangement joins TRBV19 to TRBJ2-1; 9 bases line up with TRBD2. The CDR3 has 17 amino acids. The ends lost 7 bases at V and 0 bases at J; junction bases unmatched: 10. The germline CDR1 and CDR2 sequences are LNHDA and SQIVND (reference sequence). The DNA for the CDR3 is TGTGCCAGTAAGGGGGCTAGCGGGAAGAGCTCCTACAATGAGCAGTTCTTC. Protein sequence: CASKGASGKSSYNEQFF. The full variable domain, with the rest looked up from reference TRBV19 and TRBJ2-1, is DGGITQSPKYLFRKEGQNVTLSCEQNLNHDAMYWYRQDPGQGLRLIYYSQIVNDFQKGDIAEGYSVSREKKESFPLTVTSAQKNPTAFYLCASKGASGKSSYNEQFFGPGTRLTVL.

DNA for the CDR3: TGTGCCTGGAGCGTATACGGGACACCAATTACTGAAGCTTTCTTT. This translates into CAWSVYGTPITEAFF. The V and J genes are TRBV30 and TRBJ1-1; weak D call: TRBD1 (6 bases). Germline lookup yields CDR1 GTSNPN and CDR2 SVGIG (reference sequence). The CDR3 loop spans 15 amino acids. V lost 3 bases to trimming and J lost 5 bases, with 19 bases between them.